A single sample is the source of the 31 T cell receptor beta chains below, sequenced in a study of OX40 agonist ivuxolimab in advanced cancers. Profiling relied on immunoSEQ multiplex PCR, and the TCRdb table lists in-frame clones only, not all of them. The sample includes around 53,000 clones, over 90% seen only once; the top ten take under 20%. This specimen was CD4+ or CD8+ T cells sorted from blood, taken in a trial of the OX40 agonist ivuxolimab. These receptors all stem from an adult with an advanced solid tumor such as melanoma, head and neck, liver or kidney cancer.

The chain couples TRBV7-9 to TRBJ2-7; D may be TRBD2 (5 bases). The CDR3 loop spans 14 amino acids. The V end lost 6 bases, the J end lost 5 bases, and 17 bases lay between the germline ends. Germline V gives CDR1 SEHNR, CDR2 FQNEAQ (reference sequence). DNA of the CDR3: TGTGCCAGCAGTGTCGCCGGCGGGTACGACGAGCAGTACTTC. Amino acids: CASSVAGGYDEQYF.

The chain joins TRBV7-3 to TRBJ2-1; 14 positions agree with TRBD2. CDR1 is SGHTA, CDR2 FQGTGA, per germline. The CDR3 is 17 residues long. Losses at the gene ends were 5 bases for V and 10 bases for J; bases not matched to a gene: 13. The CDR3 coding sequence is TGTGCCAGCAGCCCCTCGAGCTGGGGACTAGCGGGAGACGAGCAGTTCTTC. It specifies CASSPSSWGLAGDEQFF.

The chain joins TRBV4-3 to TRBJ2-3; 8 bases fit TRBD2. The junction had 17 bases not matched to a gene; V was cut back by 2 bases and J by 4 bases. This CDR3 contains 19 residues. CDR1 LGHNA and CDR2 YSLEER come from the germline V gene. The chain's CDR3 is CASSQMVLAGLGGADTQYF. CDR3 DNA sequence: TGCGCCAGCAGCCAAATGGTTCTCGCGGGACTCGGGGGGGCAGATACGCAGTATTTT.

This clone showed up just a few times. The chain carries TRBV27 and TRBJ1-2; 7 bases are shared with TRBD1. There are 14 residues in the CDR3. V was pared by 6 bases and J by 5 bases, with 9 bases of the junction left unmatched. The germline V gene has CDR1 MNHEY and CDR2 SMNVEV (reference sequence). The CDR3 coding sequence is TGTGCCAGCAGGGACCTAACAGGGGTTTATGGCTACACCTTC. This sequence encodes CASRDLTGVYGYTF.

This chain connects TRBV15 to TRBJ2-7, with D possibly matching TRBD1 (5 bases). Per germline, CDR1 LNHNV and CDR2 YYDKDF (reference sequence). The V gene lost 0 bases and the J gene lost 6 bases, with 15 bases spanning the gap. There are 15 residues in the CDR3. CDR3 sequence reads: CATSRDRVPYGEQYF. CDR3 bases: TGTGCCACCAGCAGAGACAGGGTCCCATACGGCGAGCAGTACTTC. The variable domain in full, completed from reference TRBV15 and TRBJ2-7, reads DAMVIQNPRYQVTQFGKPVTLSCSQTLNHNVMYWYQQKSSQAPKLLFHYYDKDFNNEADTPDNFQSRRPNTSFCFLDIRSPGLGDTAMYLCATSRDRVPYGEQYFGPGTRLTVT.

V is TRBV2 and J is TRBJ2-5; tentative D call: TRBD1 (5 bases). V lost 8 bases and J 0 bases, leaving 19 bases between the germline ends. CDR1 is SNHLY, CDR2 FYNNEI, per germline. The CDR3 loop spans 16 amino acids. The CDR3 nucleotides read TGTGCCAGCCTTAAAGGGGCAGGGATGTACCAAGAGACCCAGTACTTC. This gives the protein CASLKGAGMYQETQYF.

The chain employs TRBV19 and TRBJ1-5, with D perhaps matching TRBD1 (6 bases). Germline assignment: CDR1 LNHDA and CDR2 SQIVND (reference sequence). Trimming removed 8 bases at V and 3 bases at J, with 17 bases between. CDR3 length: 15 amino acids. CDR3 amino acids: CASSRGTGYNQPQHF. CDR3 DNA sequence: TGTGCCAGTTCGAGGGGCACAGGGTACAATCAGCCCCAGCATTTT.

The CDR3 sequence is CASSPGTAATNEKLFF. The DNA of the CDR3 is TGTGCCAGCAGCCCGGGGACAGCCGCAACTAATGAAAAACTGTTTTTT. The V gene is TRBV7-9, the J gene TRBJ1-4; 7 bases agree with TRBD1. This CDR3 spans 16 amino acids. The J segment lost 0 bases and the V segment lost 5 bases, leaving 6 bases of the junction unmatched. The germline V gene encodes CDR1 SEHNR and CDR2 FQNEAQ (reference sequence).

This clone was counted a few times. The chain has TRBV7-9 and TRBJ1-1; D remains ambiguous. Trimming left V 5 bases short and J 3 bases short, with 13 bases between. The CDR3 is 14 residues long. Germline V gives CDR1 SEHNR, CDR2 FQNEAQ (reference sequence). CDR3 region: CASSQLSTDTEAFF. The CDR3 DNA follows: TGTGCCAGCAGCCAGTTGAGTACGGACACTGAAGCTTTCTTT.

The rearrangement joins TRBV25-1 to TRBJ2-6; D is possibly TRBD1 (8 bases). V was trimmed by 2 bases and J by 9 bases, leaving 23 bases between them. Germline-derived CDR1 and CDR2 are MGHDK and SYGVNS. The CDR3 is 18 amino acids. The chain's CDR3 is CASSEREGQAPNGNVLTF. In DNA form, the CDR3 reads TGTGCCAGCAGTGAAAGGGAGGGACAGGCCCCTAACGGCAACGTCCTGACTTTC.

The CDR3, as DNA: TGTGCCAGCAGCCCGGCCCCCAGCAATGAGCAGTTCTTC. This gives the protein CASSPAPSNEQFF. The chain has TRBV7-9 and TRBJ2-1; D unresolved. This CDR3 has 13 residues. Trimming left V 5 bases short and J 6 bases short, with 11 bases between. Germline-derived CDR1 and CDR2 are SEHNR and FQNEAQ (reference sequence).

The chain has TRBV4-3 and TRBJ2-7; TRBD1 agrees at 7 bases. CDR1 and CDR2 (germline): LGHNA, YSLEER. The CDR3 is 14 amino acids. After removal of 4 bases from V and 2 bases from J, the junction contained 5 bases not matched to a gene. In DNA, the CDR3 is TGCGCCAGCAGCCCACGACAGGGAGCCTACGAGCAGTACTTC. Amino acids: CASSPRQGAYEQYF.

The chain combines TRBV28 with TRBJ2-1; 10 bases are a match to TRBD2. Unmatched junction bases numbered 9, after V lost 0 bases and J lost 4 bases. This CDR3 is 18 amino acids long. Germline V gives CDR1 MDHEN, CDR2 SYDVKM. The CDR3: CASSLWALAGASYNEQFF. CDR3 nucleotide sequence: TGTGCCAGCAGTTTATGGGCCCTAGCGGGAGCATCGTACAATGAGCAGTTCTTC.

The chain joins TRBV21-1 to TRBJ2-7; TRBD1, the table's D call, lacks a check against the DNA. TRBV21-1 is a listed pseudogene. The CDR3 is 13 residues long. The CDR3 protein is CASSEGQTYEQYF. CDR3 nucleotide sequence: TGTGCCAGCAGCGAGGGACAGACCTACGAGCAGTACTTC.

V usage is TRBV6-5 and J usage is TRBJ2-7; no clear D gene. The CDR3 runs to 13 residues. V was pared by 3 bases and J by 6 bases, with 12 bases between. Germline assignment: CDR1 MNHEY and CDR2 SVGAGI. The CDR3 loop is CASSYFGGFEQYF. The CDR3 bases are TGTGCCAGCAGTTATTTCGGTGGGTTCGAGCAGTACTTC.

The count of this clone is one. The chain is built from TRBV27 and TRBJ2-1; TRBD1 is a possible D gene (5 bases). Germline loops: CDR1 MNHEY, CDR2 SMNVEV (reference sequence). V gave up 10 bases and J gave up 8 bases, with 18 bases separating them. This CDR3 is built from 13 residues. As DNA, the CDR3 is TGTGCCACCCAGGGAAAGGCATTCCATGAGCAGTTCTTC. Amino acid sequence: CATQGKAFHEQFF.

The CDR3 loop is CASSFGDTEAFF. In DNA, the CDR3 is TGTGCCAGCAGTTTTGGAGACACTGAAGCTTTCTTT. J is TRBJ1-1 and V is TRBV6-5; no clear D. The V and J ends lost 4 bases and 3 bases respectively, with 6 bases between them. There are 12 residues in the CDR3. Germline V CDR1 and CDR2: MNHEY, SVGAGI.

The rearrangement uses TRBV11-2 and TRBJ2-3; possible D gene TRBD1, 6 bases. The CDR3 totals 13 residues. Per germline, CDR1 SGHAT and CDR2 FQNNGV. The V end lost 7 bases, the J end lost 6 bases, and 14 bases lay between the germline ends. CDR3 nucleotides: TGTGCCAGCACAGGGGAACTAACGGATACGCAGTATTTT. The encoded protein is CASTGELTDTQYF.

V usage is TRBV7-9 and J usage is TRBJ1-1; D unresolved. This CDR3 has 13 residues. Per germline, CDR1 SEHNR and CDR2 FQNEAQ (reference sequence). The V end was cut by 3 bases, the J end by 1 base, with 6 bases between. CDR3 sequence: CASSLTANTEAFF. The CDR3 bases are TGTGCCAGCAGCTTGACGGCGAACACTGAAGCTTTCTTT.

The rearrangement links TRBV9 to TRBJ2-1; D is perhaps TRBD2 (6 bases). Trimming cost V 0 bases and J 0 bases, with 7 bases left between them. The germline CDR1 and CDR2 sequences are SGDLS and YYNGEE. The CDR3 consists of 15 residues. The CDR3 is CASSVVEGSYNEQFF. As DNA, the CDR3 is TGTGCCAGCAGCGTAGTGGAGGGCTCCTACAATGAGCAGTTCTTC.

The V call is TRBV9, the J call TRBJ2-1, with 8 nucleotides matching TRBD2. Trimming at V came to 3 bases and at J to 2 bases, leaving 7 bases not matched to a gene. Looked up from germline, CDR1 is SGDLS and CDR2 is YYNGEE. This CDR3 spans 16 amino acids. CDR3 protein: CASSGDGTRTYNEQFF. DNA of the CDR3: TGTGCCAGCAGCGGAGACGGGACTAGGACCTACAATGAGCAGTTCTTC.

The chain joins TRBV28 to TRBJ1-1, with a weak D call TRBD1 (5 bases). Germline CDR1 and CDR2: MDHEN and SYDVKM. V was pared by 2 bases and J by 8 bases, with 9 bases between. This CDR3 spans 12 amino acids. The CDR3 sequence is CASSLKGLEAFF. The CDR3 region has the DNA TGTGCCAGCAGTTTAAAGGGGCTGGAAGCTTTCTTT.

The chain's CDR3 is CASSPGHYNEQFF. The CDR3 DNA follows: TGTGCCAGCAGCCCGGGACATTACAATGAGCAGTTCTTC. The rearrangement joins TRBV7-2 to TRBJ2-1, with TRBD1 as a possible D gene (6 bases). The V gene lost 5 bases and the J gene lost 4 bases, with 9 bases spanning the gap. CDR3 length: 13 amino acids. Germline values: CDR1 SGHTA, CDR2 FQGNSA.

This rearrangement joins TRBV4-3 to TRBJ2-1; weak D call: TRBD2 (5 bases). Per germline, CDR1 LGHNA and CDR2 YSLEER. The CDR3 is made up of 15 amino acids. The V end lost 0 bases, the J end lost 9 bases, and 15 bases lay between the germline ends. In DNA form, the CDR3 reads TGCGCCAGCAGCCAAGAAAGGACTCGCTTTGGTGAGCAGTTCTTC. Translated, it gives CASSQERTRFGEQFF.

The chain is built from TRBV19 and TRBJ1-2; 7 bases map to TRBD1. Per germline, CDR1 LNHDA and CDR2 SQIVND (reference sequence). This CDR3 comprises 16 residues. V lost 7 bases, J lost 5 bases, and 16 bases stayed unmatched. CDR3 region: CASTPFYTGAAYGYTF. The CDR3 bases are TGTGCCAGTACCCCTTTTTATACAGGGGCGGCGTATGGCTACACCTTC. Full variable domain (missing parts from reference TRBV19 and TRBJ1-2): DGGITQSPKYLFRKEGQNVTLSCEQNLNHDAMYWYRQDPGQGLRLIYYSQIVNDFQKGDIAEGYSVSREKKESFPLTVTSAQKNPTAFYLCASTPFYTGAAYGYTFGSGTRLTVV.

This chain joins TRBV10-3 and TRBJ2-1; possibly TRBD1 or TRBD2 for D (5 bases each). Per the germline V gene, CDR1 is ENHRY and CDR2 is SYGVKD. Deletions cut 0 bases from V and 6 bases from J, with 12 bases between. The CDR3 has 15 residues. The CDR3 DNA follows: TGTGCCATCAGTGAGTCGGGGGAGTCTCTCAATGAGCAGTTCTTC. This encodes CAISESGESLNEQFF.

This chain links TRBV11-2 with TRBJ1-1; the D is unclear. Trimming pared 3 bases from V and 5 bases from J, leaving 7 bases between. Germline V gene sequence: CDR1 SGHAT, CDR2 FQNNGV. The CDR3 is 12 amino acids. CDR3 sequence reads: CASSFGRTEAFF. The DNA for the CDR3 is TGTGCCAGCAGCTTCGGGCGGACTGAAGCTTTCTTT. The variable domain in full, with the rest retrieved from reference TRBV11-2 and TRBJ1-1, is EAGVAQSPRYKIIEKRQSVAFWCNPISGHATLYWYQQILGQGPKLLIQFQNNGVVDDSQLPKDRFSAERLKGVDSTLKIQPAKLEDSAVYLCASSFGRTEAFFGQGTRLTVV.

This clone appeared a few times. This sequence joins TRBV28 and TRBJ1-2, with D perhaps matching TRBD1 (6 bases). CDR1 and CDR2 from the germline V gene are MDHEN and SYDVKM. V was pared by 7 bases and J by 2 bases, with 14 bases between. The CDR3 has 14 amino acids. The CDR3 bases are TGTGCCAGCAATCCTCAGGGGACAAACTATGGCTACACCTTC. It codes for CASNPQGTNYGYTF.

The chain couples TRBV19 to TRBJ2-7, with unresolved D. The germline V and J ends were trimmed by 10 bases and 4 bases, with 11 bases remaining between them. The CDR3 is 11 amino acids. Per the germline V gene, CDR1 is LNHDA and CDR2 is SQIVND (reference sequence). CDR3 bases: TGTGCCACCGTTATGGGTTACGAGCAGTACTTC. Protein product: CATVMGYEQYF.

The chain uses TRBV30 and TRBJ2-7; D is ambiguous. V dropped 3 bases and J dropped 8 bases, with 14 bases sitting between them. The CDR3 runs 12 residues. The V gene's germline CDR1 is GTSNPN and CDR2 SVGIG (reference sequence). Here the CDR3 reads CAWSPVDTQQYF. The CDR3 DNA follows: TGTGCCTGGAGCCCTGTCGACACCCAGCAGTACTTC.

The J gene is TRBJ1-2, the V gene TRBV15, with TRBD1 as a possible D gene (6 bases). Trimming cost V 5 bases and J 0 bases, with 13 bases left between them. The CDR3 totals 15 residues. Germline CDR1 reads LNHNV; CDR2 reads YYDKDF (reference sequence). In DNA form, the CDR3 reads TGTGCCACCAGCCCAATATACAGGGCTAACTATGGCTACACCTTC. Encoded protein: CATSPIYRANYGYTF.